The subject of this entry is one T cell receptor (beta chain). This table comes from immunoSEQ multiplex PCR, and its TCRdb copy is limited to in-frame clones, with some not included. The repertoire holds about 200,000 clones, with approximately 85% as singletons. The sample comes from a study of blood T cell repertoires in COVID-19. Study in general: COVID-19 samples collected from the United States, Italy and Spain covered acute and convalescent phases. From T cells, B-cell-depleted T cells, or PBMCs came the material, which was cDNA or gDNA.

Sequencing used peripheral blood. The source of this sequence is a human donor with active or convalescent COVID-19. The donor label of this sample is uncertain.

CDR3 sequence (DNA): TGTGCCAGCAGTCGCGGGAACAGCCCTGGTGAAAAACTGTTTTTT. Translated, it gives CASSRGNSPGEKLFF. The rearrangement links TRBV7-6 to TRBJ1-4; D unresolved. The germline V and J ends were trimmed by 6 bases and 7 bases, with 18 bases remaining between them. Germline CDR1 and CDR2: SGHVS and FNYEAQ. The CDR3 covers 15 residues.